These T cell receptor beta chains were read from a single sample in a study of PD-L1 blockade in urothelial cancer. This table comes from immunoSEQ multiplex PCR, and its TCRdb copy is limited to in-frame clones, with some not included. This table has roughly 120,000 clones, 80% to 90% appearing once. The sample in question was PBMCs, obtained around atezolizumab (anti-PD-L1) treatment. The receptors here all came from a man in his sixties with urothelial cancer. Both conserved end residues are part of each CDR3. The order of the fields is CDR3 protein, clone size, CDR3 length, V gene. The listing skips clone size in some rows; elsewhere it reads once, few, many or a size class.

CASSLDSNYGYTF	NA	13	TRBV7-2
CASSTGGVSPLHF	few	13	TRBV2
CASSYGTGGIEQYF	NA	14	TRBV7-9
CASSAIAGGPQTQYF	NA	15	TRBV9
CASSLGGVAANTGELFF	NA	17	TRBV5-4
CASSYSILAGGYEQYF	few	16	TRBV6-8
CASSVRGTVETQYF	NA	14	TRBV9
CASSFGGWTGRGGYTF	NA	16	TRBV28
CASSLDWLAGYNEQFF	NA	16	TRBV7-2
CASSLSGTSGDYGYTF	NA	16	TRBV28
CASSDGTEEAFF	NA	12	TRBV7-8
CASSLFSAQGNQPQHF	NA	16	TRBV4-2
CASSLNRGLNEQFF	NA	14	TRBV5-1
CASNGQGTDTQYF	NA	13	TRBV6-5
CASSKTDYGYTF	NA	12	TRBV19
CASRGGGPYEQYF	once	13	TRBV6-5
CASSEGYGYTF	NA	11	TRBV6-5
CASSFRESGELFF	NA	13	TRBV27
CASSSNSYSGNTIYF	NA	15	TRBV6-5
CASSYWNSPGETQYF	NA	15	TRBV6-6
CASSPMGQGPETQYF	NA	15	TRBV11-3
CASSPRGLAGVSGANVLTF	NA	19	TRBV18
CASSQSLAGGLETQYF	NA	16	TRBV4-3
CASSTRPSSYEQYF	NA	14	TRBV14
CSARDSSYNEQFF	NA	13	TRBV29-1
CASSLIGVPNTGELFF	once	16	TRBV7-2
CASSELGETQYF	NA	12	TRBV6-1
CATSRSRDTQYF	NA	12	TRBV15
CASSEPGQGAYEQYF	NA	15	TRBV5-6
CASSFPGTVGYTF	NA	13	TRBV28
CASSKAEGIPYSNQPQHF	NA	18	TRBV19
CASSYGQGAGGNTIYF	NA	16	TRBV6-6
CASSLGTSGNSGANVLTF	NA	18	TRBV19
CASSSEPAGNTIYF	NA	14	TRBV4-1
CASTGAGGYEQYF	few	13	TRBV28
CASSEETSGPNEQYF	NA	15	TRBV6-1
CASSLNRQSTDTQYF	NA	15	TRBV18
CASSSSTGSVEKLFF	NA	15	TRBV5-5
CSVEGTGFYGYTF	NA	13	TRBV29-1
CASSLLLQGDSPLHF	NA	15	TRBV27
CASSLRGGGLRGEQFF	NA	16	TRBV5-1
CASSLVPLAGGADTQYF	NA	17	TRBV7-8
CASSPGTGGADTQYF	NA	15	TRBV7-9
CASSIGRGHGEAFF	NA	14	TRBV19
CASSPQSGVYEQYF	NA	14	TRBV18
CASSSGQGYGYTF	NA	13	TRBV5-1
CASSPQATGNQPQHF	NA	15	TRBV18
CASSSRRGINHHQPQHF	NA	17	TRBV5-6